This note documents a single TCR beta chain sequence. It has no known antigen specificity. Qualities for individual bases were not recorded, and no much larger clone is one base off. Each collaborating institution followed its own protocols to collect whole blood in K2EDTA tubes. For TCRbeta analysis, collaborator samples were shipped as frozen whole blood, as isolated PBMCs, or as DNA extracted from either sample type. The germline V gene (reference sequence) sets CDR1 to LNHDA and CDR2 to SQIVND. V drops 3 bases and J drops 7 bases, leaving 7 bases in between. CDR3 length: 12 amino acids, cysteine to phenylalanine. Only CDR3 DNA is held: 36 bases, read in frame from base 1. This sample was included in a study of blood T cell repertoires in COVID-19 (dated by TCRdb to about 2020). Study-wide context: Collaborator samples came from the United States, Italy and Spain and covered acute and convalescent phases of COVID-19. The prospective study material was composed of cDNA or gDNA derived from T cells, B-cell-depleted T cells, or PBMCs. Deeply sampled blood TCRbeta repertoires from subjects exposed to, actively infected with, or recovered from COVID-19 were included in the dataset. The repertoires were made available in a free public database intended to serve as a resource for research on the immune response to SARS-CoV-2. Samples came from the ongoing ImmuneRACE study (first 160 participants) plus 1,254 subjects from 6 global collaborators. Nearly every sample came with metadata listing a de-identified subject ID, COVID-19 status, age in years and sex. HLA class I and class II types, where available, came from metadata supplied by the sample provider rather than from assay-based typing.

TCRbeta CDR3 regions were amplified from genomic DNA using the immunoSEQ Assay, a bias-controlled multiplex PCR. Turning to the authors' computational methods: The number of nucleated cells in each sample was estimated by amplification of reference gene primers within the assay. To quantify the absolute abundance of each unique TCRbeta CDR3 rearrangement, sequence reads were collapsed and filtered. For each sample, productive Simpson clonality was calculated as the square root of Simpson's diversity index across productive rearrangements. The source is immuneACCESS, and TCRdb retained only in-frame sequences with V and J called. Part of the clones is not carried over; for the studies checked, unresolved V genes explain less than half of this, and the remainder is unexplained. That table supplies the V and J calls and clone size; D and trimming were determined from the DNA. Present in this sample are just over 150,000 clones, roughly nine tenths of which were seen just once. About 2.5% of the sample lies in the top ten.

Findings and caveats that apply to the study as a whole: The amount of clinical and demographic metadata varied by source and participant and was provided uncurated.

Here the chain combines TRBV19 and TRBJ1-5; TRBD1 might be the D gene, on 5 matching bases. Specimen: peripheral blood. The origin of this receptor is a woman aged 70-85 years with acute or convalescent COVID-19. CDR3 sequence: CASSIGGQPQHF. The DNA is TGTGCCAGTAGTATCGGGGGACAGCCCCAGCATTTT.